This T cell receptor beta chain came from a study of blood T cell repertoires in COVID-19. Sequencing was performed with immunoSEQ multiplex PCR; in TCRdb, only in-frame clones are kept and a portion is missing. The sample comprises about 120,000 clones, approximately 84% of which are singletons, and around 7.5% rests with the top ten. Trimming pared 3 bases from V and 8 bases from J, leaving 13 bases between. This CDR3 contains 14 residues. Germline assignment: CDR1 LNHNV and CDR2 YYDKDF (reference sequence). The sequence derives from a man aged 70 or older with active or convalescent COVID-19. The sequenced sample consisted of peripheral blood. V usage is TRBV15 and J usage is TRBJ1-4; D remains unclear. This chain's CDR3 is CATSRNSEMEKLFF. The CDR3 DNA reads TGTGCCACCAGCAGGAACAGTGAAATGGAAAAACTGTTTTTT.